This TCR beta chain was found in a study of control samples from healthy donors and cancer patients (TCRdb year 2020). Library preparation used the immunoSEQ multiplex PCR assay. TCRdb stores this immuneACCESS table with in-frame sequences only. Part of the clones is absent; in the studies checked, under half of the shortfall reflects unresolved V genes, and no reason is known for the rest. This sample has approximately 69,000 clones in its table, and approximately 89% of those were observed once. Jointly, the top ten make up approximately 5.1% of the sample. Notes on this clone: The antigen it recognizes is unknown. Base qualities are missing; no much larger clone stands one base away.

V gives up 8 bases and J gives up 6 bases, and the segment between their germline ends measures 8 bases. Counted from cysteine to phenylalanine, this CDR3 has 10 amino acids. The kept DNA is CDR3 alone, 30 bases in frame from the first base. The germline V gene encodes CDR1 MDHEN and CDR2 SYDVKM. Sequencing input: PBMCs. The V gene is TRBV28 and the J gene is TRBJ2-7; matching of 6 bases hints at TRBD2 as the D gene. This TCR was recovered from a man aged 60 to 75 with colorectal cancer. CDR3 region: CASGGSEQYF. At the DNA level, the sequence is TGTGCCAGCGGGGGGTCCGAGCAGTACTTC.